The rows below give T cell receptor beta chains drawn from one sample of a study of cytomegalovirus exposure and HLA in healthy donors. Sequencing was performed with immunoSEQ multiplex PCR; in TCRdb, only in-frame clones are kept and a portion is missing. This sample has about 97,000 clones, with around 60% found just once. The sample consisted of PBMCs. Receptors were obtained from a human donor in good health. Both conserved end residues are part of each CDR3. The D gene is left open where the match is weak. Size tells how often a clone was seen (once, few, many) or the class of an expanded clone, and some rows leave it out.

TRBV19	.	TRBJ1-5	few	CASSIDGGPRQPQHF	TGTGCCAGTAGTATAGATGGGGGCCCTCGGCAGCCCCAGCATTTT
TRBV4-2	TRBD2	TRBJ2-5	few	CASSQPGTTEETQYF	TGTGCCAGCAGCCAACCCGGGACTACCGAAGAGACCCAGTACTTC
TRBV5-1	TRBD1	TRBJ1-5	.	CASSLDGDRAQPQHF	TGCGCCAGCAGCTTGGATGGGGACAGGGCTCAGCCCCAGCATTTT
TRBV9	.	TRBJ1-1	once	CASSPLPRADTEAFF	TGTGCCAGCAGCCCCCTTCCCAGGGCGGACACTGAAGCTTTCTTT
TRBV18	.	TRBJ2-5	few	CASSPRGLYQETQYF	TGTGCCAGCTCACCAAGAGGGTTGTACCAAGAGACCCAGTACTTC
TRBV7-2	TRBD1	TRBJ2-5	few	CASSLVDRGKQETQYF	TGTGCCAGCAGCTTAGTCGACAGGGGGAAGCAAGAGACCCAGTACTTC
TRBV5-8	TRBD1	TRBJ2-7	.	CASSLRDRGFYEQYF	TGTGCCAGCAGCTTGAGGGACAGGGGGTTCTACGAGCAGTACTTC
TRBV15	.	TRBJ2-5	.	CATSRDRFTDLTSLETQYF	TGTGCCACCAGCAGAGATAGGTTTACGGACTTGACTAGTTTGGAGACCCAGTACTTC
TRBV4-1	TRBD2	TRBJ2-7	.	CASSPRGSGSYEQYF	TGCGCCAGCAGCCCCCGGGGTAGCGGGAGTTACGAGCAGTACTTC
TRBV12-5	TRBD1	TRBJ2-7	.	CASGLNTGTGAYEQYF	TGTGCTAGTGGTTTGAACACCGGGACAGGGGCCTACGAGCAGTACTTC
TRBV5-1	TRBD1	TRBJ1-3	.	CASKKAGQGLHTIYF	TGCGCCAGCAAGAAGGCTGGACAGGGCCTCCACACCATATATTTT
TRBV5-4	.	TRBJ1-1	.	CASSPLVRRGRTEAFF	TGTGCCAGCAGCCCCCTCGTGAGGCGGGGGCGGACTGAAGCTTTCTTT
TRBV18	.	TRBJ1-1	.	CASSMSGESTEAFF	TGTGCCAGCTCAATGTCAGGGGAAAGCACTGAAGCTTTCTTT
TRBV28	TRBD2	TRBJ2-7	.	CASSRGTSGSCEQYF	TGTGCCAGCAGTCGAGGGACTAGCGGGTCCTGCGAGCAGTACTTC
TRBV7-3	.	TRBJ2-5	.	CASSLSRGETQYF	TGTGCCAGCAGCTTATCCAGAGGAGAGACCCAGTACTTC
TRBV21-1	.	TRBJ2-7	.	CASVSGRGSYEQYF	TGTGCCAGCGTTAGCGGGAGAGGGTCCTACGAGCAGTACTTC
TRBV4-1	.	TRBJ2-7	.	CASSQEDTSSYEQYF	TGCGCCAGCAGCCAAGAAGACACGAGCTCCTACGAGCAGTACTTC
TRBV19	.	TRBJ2-2	.	CASISNTGELFF	TGTGCCAGTATCAGTAACACCGGGGAGCTGTTTTTT
TRBV29-1	TRBD1	TRBJ2-6	few	CSVSVEGTGKSSGANVLTF	TGCAGCGTTTCAGTGGAAGGGACAGGGAAATCCTCTGGGGCCAACGTCCTGACTTTC
TRBV19	.	TRBJ1-1	.	CASSIYMNTEAFF	TGTGCCAGTAGTATTTATATGAACACTGAAGCTTTCTTT
TRBV4-1	.	TRBJ1-1	.	CASSAYPDREAFF	TGCGCCAGCAGCGCCTACCCCGACAGGGAAGCTTTCTTT
TRBV25-1	.	TRBJ2-1	.	CASSEYLGASEQFF	TGTGCCAGCAGTGAATATCTGGGGGCGAGTGAGCAGTTCTTC